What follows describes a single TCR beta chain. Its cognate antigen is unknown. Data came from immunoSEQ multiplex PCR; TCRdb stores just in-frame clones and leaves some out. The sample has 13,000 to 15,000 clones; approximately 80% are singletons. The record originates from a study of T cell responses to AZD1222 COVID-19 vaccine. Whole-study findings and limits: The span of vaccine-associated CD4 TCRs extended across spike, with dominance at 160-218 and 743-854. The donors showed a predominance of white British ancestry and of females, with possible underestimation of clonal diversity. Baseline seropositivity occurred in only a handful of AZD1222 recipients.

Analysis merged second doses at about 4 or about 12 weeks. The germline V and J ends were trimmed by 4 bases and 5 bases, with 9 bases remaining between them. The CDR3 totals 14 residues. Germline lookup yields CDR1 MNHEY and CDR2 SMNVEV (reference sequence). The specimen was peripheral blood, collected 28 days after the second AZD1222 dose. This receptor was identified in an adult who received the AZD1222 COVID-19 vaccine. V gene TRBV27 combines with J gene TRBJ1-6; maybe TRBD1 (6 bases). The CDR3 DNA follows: TGTGCCAGCAGTTATTGGACAGATAATTCACCCCTCCACTTT. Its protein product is CASSYWTDNSPLHF.